This TCR beta chain was obtained from a study of beta chain features in type 1 diabetes. The CDR3 covers 14 residues. The V gene end was trimmed by 7 bases and the J gene end by 4 bases; junction bases not matched to a gene: 4. Germline-derived CDR1 and CDR2 are LNHDA and SQIVND (reference sequence). Overall study findings and caveats: Individuals with type 1 diabetes displayed fewer insertions and more deletions at VDJ junctions. Patients with Type 1 diabetes showed moderately but significantly shorter TCRB CDR3s in all four CD4+ subsets.

Of the isolated RNA, all was reverse transcribed, and so the sequenced material was expressed TCRB transcripts. Sequencing was performed with immunoSEQ multiplex PCR; in TCRdb, only in-frame clones are kept and a portion is missing. The repertoire has hundreds of thousands of clones, around an eighth of them found once; the top ten carry around 0.022%. This clone occurred a few times. What it binds is unknown. The rearrangement uses TRBV19 and TRBJ1-5; the match to TRBD1 covers 10 bases. The TCR originated in a man aged 18 to 30 with type 1 diabetes. The specimen was naive CD4+ T cells from blood. The CDR3 bases are TGTGCCAGTATAGGGGACAGGGGAAATCAGCCCCAGCATTTT. Its protein is CASIGDRGNQPQHF.